Each of the 7 T cell receptor beta chains below was sequenced from the same sample in a study of identical twins. TCRdb independently ran MiXCR on the 5' RACE reads; one entry per CDR3 protein. The table shows 650,000 to 800,000 distinct CDR3 sequences, with under 9% occurring only once. The same data also contributed to another study, on yellow fever vaccine responses in identical twins.

Sequencing used PBMCs. All receptors derive from a woman aged 18-35 years in good health.

This clonotype was counted only a few times. The rearrangement links TRBV28 to TRBJ2-2; perhaps TRBD1 as D (6 bases). V was cut by 1 base and J by 6 bases, with 12 bases left in between. Germline lookup yields CDR1 MDHEN and CDR2 SYDVKM. The CDR3 has 15 residues. In DNA, the CDR3 is TGTGCCAGCAGTTTATCGGCAGGGGTAGCCGGGGAGCTGTTTTTT. Protein product: CASSLSAGVAGELFF.

This clonotype was seen more than once but under ten times. This rearrangement joins TRBV6-1 to TRBJ2-2; 7 positions match TRBD1. The germline V gene encodes CDR1 MNHNS and CDR2 SASEGT. The CDR3 has 15 amino acids. J lost 4 bases, V lost 6 bases, and 8 bases had no gene match. The CDR3 here is CASSQQGPLTGELFF. As DNA, the CDR3 is TGTGCCAGCAGCCAACAGGGGCCGCTCACCGGGGAGCTGTTTTTT.

The chain couples TRBV2 to TRBJ2-5, with D possibly matching TRBD1 (6 bases). V lost 11 bases and J lost 3, with 13 bases in between. This CDR3 spans 12 amino acids. The germline V gene encodes CDR1 SNHLY and CDR2 FYNNEI. The CDR3 DNA reads as TGTGCCGGAGGACAGAGAGAAGAGACCCAGTACTTC. Protein sequence: CAGGQREETQYF.

The chain uses TRBV27 and TRBJ1-4, with D tentatively TRBD1 (6 bases). V shed 4 bases and J shed 2 bases, with 11 bases lying between them. Per the germline V gene, CDR1 is MNHEY and CDR2 is SMNVEV (reference sequence). The CDR3 has 15 residues. The CDR3, as DNA: TGTGCCAGCAGTTCAACCAGGGGCACTAATGAAAAACTGTTTTTT. The encoded protein is CASSSTRGTNEKLFF.

The sample holds many counts of this clonotype. The V and J genes are TRBV28 and TRBJ1-1, with D possibly being TRBD1 (5 bases). This CDR3 has 12 amino acids. V was trimmed by 3 bases and J by 3 bases, leaving 5 bases between them. CDR1 MDHEN and CDR2 SYDVKM come from the germline V gene. CDR3: CASSFRDTEAFF. The DNA for the CDR3 is TGTGCCAGCAGTTTCAGGGACACTGAAGCTTTCTTT.

The genes are TRBV3-1 and TRBJ2-7, with a weak D call TRBD1 (5 bases). Germline V lookup: CDR1 LGHDT, CDR2 YNNKEL (reference sequence). The CDR3 is made up of 14 amino acids. Trimming shortened V by 5 bases and J by 0 bases, and 11 bases separated the two germline ends. CDR3 sequence reads: CASSIRAVSYEQYF. The CDR3 region has the DNA TGTGCCAGCAGCATCAGGGCCGTCTCCTACGAGCAGTACTTC.

In this sample, this clonotype turned up many times. This chain connects TRBV6-1 to TRBJ2-2; the D gene could be TRBD1 or TRBD2 (5 bases each). Trimming shortened V by 7 bases and J by 1 base, and 10 bases separated the two germline ends. There are 14 residues in the CDR3. Germline V gene data show CDR1 as MNHNS and CDR2 as SASEGT. The CDR3 loop reads CASTRGGNTGELFF. CDR3 DNA: TGTGCCAGCACCCGTGGGGGGAACACCGGGGAGCTGTTTTTT.